A selection of T cell receptor beta chains follows, all from one sample in a study of T cell responses to AZD1222 COVID-19 vaccine. Assay: immunoSEQ multiplex PCR; the TCRdb copy retains only in-frame clones and omits some. The table records over 130,000 clones, almost 95% of them present only once. The sample in question was peripheral blood, obtained 28 days after the second AZD1222 dose. Source of these receptors: an adult who received the AZD1222 COVID-19 vaccine. Each CDR3 is given with its conserved first and last residue. The order of the fields is CDR3 protein, D gene, J gene, V gene. The D gene is left open where the match is weak.

CASSQGRASRYGYTF,.,TRBJ1-2,TRBV4-2
CASSTRDTQETQYF,.,TRBJ2-5,TRBV5-4
CASSRTSETYNEQFF,TRBD2,TRBJ2-1,TRBV3-1/TRBV3-2
CATSDSGYNEQFF,.,TRBJ2-1,TRBV24-1
CAISESTGGPEAFF,.,TRBJ1-1,TRBV10-3
CASVSRRETQYF,.,TRBJ2-5,TRBV7-9
CASSPTEGANQPQHF,TRBD1,TRBJ1-5,TRBV18
CASSLLSYEQYF,.,TRBJ2-7,TRBV28
CASSPSGQGVWETQYF,TRBD1,TRBJ2-5,TRBV9
CASSPTGTGQPQHF,.,TRBJ1-5,TRBV27
CASSEVPAGDYNSPLHF,.,TRBJ1-6,TRBV2
CASSSVIAGYTGELFF,TRBD2,TRBJ2-2,TRBV7-9
CASSSTTGSTGETQYF,.,TRBJ2-5,TRBV18
CASSVGTGVPNTEAFF,TRBD1,TRBJ1-1,TRBV5-4
CASSLASGGNEKLFF,TRBD1,TRBJ1-4,TRBV7-9
CASSFVVSGSYNEQFF,.,TRBJ2-1,TRBV5-5
CASSQELSGRANYNEQFF,TRBD2,TRBJ2-1,TRBV3-1/TRBV3-2
CASSQDRSDQETQYF,TRBD1,TRBJ2-5,TRBV4-3
CASINPHTEAFF,.,TRBJ1-1,TRBV28
CASSLGGPEAFF,.,TRBJ1-1,TRBV7-9
CASSFGQGTEAFF,TRBD1,TRBJ1-1,TRBV7-2
CASSSTSYEQYF,.,TRBJ2-7,TRBV27
CASSRTGGLYGYTF,TRBD1,TRBJ1-2,TRBV7-8
CAWSAGLYGYTF,.,TRBJ1-2,TRBV30
CASSPPAGEQYF,.,TRBJ2-7,TRBV27
CASSARLADRYNEQFF,TRBD2,TRBJ2-1,TRBV28
CASSYPGLSYNEQFF,.,TRBJ2-1,TRBV6-6
CASSPLAGERNEQFF,TRBD2,TRBJ2-1,TRBV4-2
CASSEQLMNTEAFF,.,TRBJ1-1,TRBV7-9
CASSQDMRDSFLGYTF,TRBD1,TRBJ1-2,TRBV4-1
CASSQNDLGFGNQPQHF,.,TRBJ1-5,TRBV4-1
CASSINEAFGETQYF,.,TRBJ2-5,TRBV19
CASSPTGSSPLHF,.,TRBJ1-6,TRBV18
CASSLWGGPNTEAFF,.,TRBJ1-1,TRBV5-1
CASSYRGAHGYTF,.,TRBJ1-2,TRBV6-5
CASSMTGVRNYGYTF,.,TRBJ1-2,TRBV19
CASSLSSYNSPLHF,.,TRBJ1-6,TRBV5-6
CASSKQGEDGYTF,.,TRBJ1-2,TRBV19
CASSQLGTFPDTQYF,.,TRBJ2-3,TRBV3-1/TRBV3-2
CAISESGQVVATNEKLFF,TRBD1,TRBJ1-4,TRBV10-3
CASSMGGQPYNEQFF,.,TRBJ2-1,TRBV19
CAWSRRRDTIYF,.,TRBJ1-3,TRBV30
CASSARLQTEGNMGAFF,.,TRBJ1-1,TRBV27
CASSYASREHQPQHF,.,TRBJ1-5,TRBV6-6
CASSQDGSSAPLDEQYF,.,TRBJ2-7,TRBV5-1
CASSGGLAGAGTYNEQFF,TRBD2,TRBJ2-1,TRBV25-1
CASSLVRTPTGELFF,.,TRBJ2-2,TRBV5-6
CAWSVPGRSNQPQHF,.,TRBJ1-5,TRBV30
CASSRTGGGGRAINEQFF,.,TRBJ2-1,TRBV19